This is a list of T cell receptor beta chains from one sample in a study of T cell clones after liver transplantation. TCRdb keeps only in-frame clones here, not all; method: immunoSEQ multiplex PCR. The sample holds roughly 23,000 clones, approximately 93% seen once. The specimen was CD8+ T cells from blood, collected about 27 months after liver transplant. These receptors originate from a human patient who received a liver transplant. Some T cells may have come from the graft donor. The CDR3 runs from the conserved cysteine through the conserved F or W. The D gene is left open where the match is weak. Not every row has a clone size; where given, it reads once, few, many or a size class.

clone size	CDR3 length	V gene	J gene	D gene	CDR3 protein	CDR3 DNA
NA	15	TRBV28	TRBJ2-3	TRBD1	CASSQGQESTDTQYF	TGTGCCAGCAGTCAAGGACAGGAAAGCACAGATACGCAGTATTTT
NA	17	TRBV27	TRBJ1-1	NA	CASSSLHSTGMNTEAFF	TGTGCCAGCAGTTCCCTACACTCGACAGGTATGAACACTGAAGCTTTCTTT
NA	15	TRBV9	TRBJ2-1	NA	CASSVGDGPNNEQFF	TGTGCCAGCAGCGTAGGGGACGGGCCAAACAATGAGCAGTTCTTC
NA	14	TRBV6-5	TRBJ2-5	NA	CASSYSSRAETQYF	TGTGCCAGCAGTTACTCCTCCAGGGCTGAGACCCAGTACTTC
once	16	TRBV9	TRBJ2-1	TRBD2	CASSSTLAGPYNEQFF	TGTGCCAGCAGCTCTACACTAGCGGGTCCTTACAATGAGCAGTTCTTC
once	16	TRBV7-8	TRBJ2-1	TRBD2	CASDGTSGTILNEQFF	TGTGCCAGTGACGGGACTAGCGGGACTATTCTAAATGAGCAGTTCTTC
NA	13	TRBV11-2	TRBJ2-3	NA	CASSWTPPDTQYF	TGTGCCAGCAGCTGGACCCCACCAGATACGCAGTATTTT
once	13	TRBV28	TRBJ2-5	TRBD2	CASSSSGRETQYF	TGTGCCAGCAGCTCTAGCGGGAGAGAGACCCAGTACTTC
NA	16	TRBV27	TRBJ2-1	TRBD2	CASSSDTSGLYNEQFF	TGTGCCAGCAGTTCGGATACTAGCGGACTCTACAATGAGCAGTTCTTC
NA	14	TRBV15	TRBJ1-4	NA	CATANDGEREKLFF	TGTGCCACAGCTAACGACGGGGAGAGGGAAAAACTGTTTTTT
NA	17	TRBV27	TRBJ2-7	NA	CASSSETLSAPLYEQYF	TGTGCCAGCAGTTCCGAGACACTGTCCGCCCCCCTCTACGAGCAGTACTTC
NA	12	TRBV28	TRBJ1-1	NA	CASSVQGSEAFF	TGTGCCAGCAGCGTTCAGGGCTCTGAAGCTTTCTTT
few	15	TRBV6-5	TRBJ1-4	TRBD1	CASSRRQGADEKLFF	TGTGCCAGCAGCCGCAGACAGGGGGCGGATGAAAAACTGTTTTTT
NA	16	TRBV7-6	TRBJ1-3	NA	CASSLGGEGAGNTIYF	TGTGCCAGCAGCTTAGGAGGTGAAGGGGCAGGAAACACCATATATTTT